What follows are 13 T cell receptor beta chains derived from one specimen sequenced in a study of identical twins (dated by TCRdb to between 2015 and 2016). The receptor library was made with 5' RACE. Instrument used: Illumina HiSeq 2000. Using fastp at Q25 and MiXCR, TCRdb reprocessed the public reads and kept productive beta chains. Here each entry gathers all rows of one CDR3 protein and keeps the most common genes and DNA. Recorded for this sample are about 190,000 distinct CDR3 sequences; around a sixth of them occurred a single time. Roughly two fifths of the sample belongs to the ten largest clones. The same specimen was also included in a second study, on T cells expressing NK-cell markers.

The material sequenced was CD8+ T cells sorted from blood. The receptors come from a young woman in good health.

This clonotype has only a few counts. The CDR3 DNA sequence: TGTGCCAGCAGCCCCCCCGCAGGCAGGAACACTGAAGCTTTCTTT. Translation gives CASSPPAGRNTEAFF. The V call is TRBV7-9, the J call TRBJ1-1; D is ambiguous. V gave up 5 bases and J gave up 1 base, with 14 bases separating them. CDR1 SEHNR and CDR2 FQNEAQ come from the germline V gene (reference sequence). The CDR3 contains 15 residues.

The sample holds a few counts of this clonotype. The chain employs TRBV12-3 or TRBV12-4 and TRBJ2-7; tentative D call: TRBD2 (6 bases). Trimming left V 5 bases short and J 8 bases short, with 10 bases between. The CDR3 length is 11 residues. CDR3 DNA sequence: TGTGCCAGCAGTCAGGGACTCAAGCAGTACTTC. Encoded protein: CASSQGLKQYF.

This chain uses TRBV29-1 with TRBJ2-3; unclear D gene. CDR1 and CDR2 (germline): SQVTM, ANQGSEA. This CDR3 has 8 residues. The CDR3 region is CTPDTQYF. As DNA, the CDR3 is TGCACCCCCGATACGCAGTATTTT.

The chain is built from TRBV29-1 and TRBJ2-6, with D maybe TRBD2 (6 bases). The ends were cut back, 6 bases at V and 4 bases at J, with 10 bases in the middle. Germline values: CDR1 SQVTM, CDR2 ANQGSEA. The CDR3 sequence is 13 residues long. The CDR3 here is CSVPAGGANVLTF. For the CDR3, the DNA is TGCAGCGTCCCCGCGGGGGGGGCCAACGTCCTGACTTTC. The entire variable domain, with the rest obtained from reference TRBV29-1 and TRBJ2-6, is as follows: SAVISQKPSRDICQRGTSLTIQCQVDSQVTMMFWYRQQPGQSLTLIATANQGSEATYESGFVIDKFPISRPNLTFSTLTVSNMSPEDSSIYLCSVPAGGANVLTFGAGSRLTVL.

This sequence joins TRBV7-6 and TRBJ2-7; 9 bases align to TRBD2. V was clipped by 5 bases and J by 3 bases; unmatched bases: 5. Germline assignment: CDR1 SGHVS and CDR2 FNYEAQ. There are 14 residues in the CDR3. The CDR3 region is CASSVSGGGYEQYF. The CDR3 DNA is TGTGCCAGCAGCGTTAGCGGGGGAGGCTACGAGCAGTACTTC.

This clonotype was found a few times. The chain couples TRBV5-5 to TRBJ1-5; the D is unclear. The CDR3 spans 15 residues. V was clipped by 0 bases and J by 0 bases, with 7 bases between them. The germline CDR1 and CDR2 sequences are SGHKS and YYEKEE (reference sequence). The CDR3 DNA sequence: TGTGCCAGCAGCTTGGCCGGAACTAGCAATCAGCCCCAGCATTTT. This codes for CASSLAGTSNQPQHF.

The chain is built from TRBV7-9 and TRBJ2-7, with 9 bases matching TRBD1. Germline V gene sequence: CDR1 SEHNR, CDR2 FQNEAQ (reference sequence). This CDR3 has 15 residues. V shed 3 bases, J shed 4 bases, and the junction held 7 bases outside the gene matches. The CDR3 coding sequence is TGTGCCAGCAGCTTCCCGACAGGGGGTTTATACGAGCAGTACTTC. Translating gives CASSFPTGGLYEQYF. Full variable domain (missing parts from reference TRBV7-9 and TRBJ2-7): DTGVSQNPRHKITKRGQNVTFRCDPISEHNRLYWYRQTLGQGPEFLTYFQNEAQLEKSRLLSDRFSAERPKGSFSTLEIQRTEQGDSAMYLCASSFPTGGLYEQYFGPGTRLTVT.

The chain recombines TRBV11-3 with TRBJ2-7; no firm D call. The CDR3 consists of 12 residues. Germline V lookup: CDR1 SGHNT, CDR2 YENEEA. The V end lost 2 bases, the J end lost 7 bases, and 9 bases lay between the germline ends. CDR3 in DNA: TGTGCCAGCAGCTTAAGTCAACGGGAGCAGTACTTC. Translated, it gives CASSLSQREQYF.

V gene TRBV10-1 combines with J gene TRBJ2-1, with 10 bases that match TRBD2. CDR3 size: 15 residues. Trimming removed 5 bases from V and 10 bases from J; junction bases left unmatched: 11. Germline loops: CDR1 WNHNN, CDR2 SYGVQD (reference sequence). DNA of the CDR3: TGCGCCAGCAGTCAGGGGCTAGCGGGAGAGGGGGAGCAGTTCTTC. Amino acids: CASSQGLAGEGEQFF.

The chain uses TRBV4-3 and TRBJ2-7, with D tentatively TRBD1 or TRBD2 (5 bases each). The CDR3 runs to 12 residues. Germline CDR1 LGHNA, CDR2 YSLEER. With 5 bases removed from V and 5 bases from J, the gap between germline ends came to 10 bases. Here the CDR3 DNA reads TGCGCCAGCAGCTTCCGGGGACACGAGCAGTACTTC. Translated, it gives CASSFRGHEQYF.

This clonotype appeared many times. This sequence joins TRBV12-3 or TRBV12-4 and TRBJ2-7; TRBD2 agrees at 9 bases. The CDR3 spans 16 residues. Germline trimming cut 1 base from V and 3 bases from J; bases unmatched to any gene: 7. The CDR3 coding sequence is TGTGCCAGCAGTTTAGAGGTAGCTAGCGGGAACTACGAGCAGTACTTC. Encoded protein: CASSLEVASGNYEQYF.

V and J are TRBV3-1 and TRBJ2-1, with D uncertain. CDR1 and CDR2 from the germline V gene are LGHDT and YNNKEL (reference sequence). The length of the CDR3 is 16 residues. V lost 0 bases and J lost 0, with 9 bases in between. As DNA, the CDR3 is TGTGCCAGCAGCCAAGAGGTACAGAGCTCCTACAATGAGCAGTTCTTC. Translating it yields CASSQEVQSSYNEQFF.

This clonotype was detected only a few times. The genes are TRBV6-5 and TRBJ2-7; D is unresolved. CDR3 size: 13 residues. The V gene's germline CDR1 is MNHEY and CDR2 SVGAGI. The V end lost 2 bases, the J end lost 7 bases, and 12 bases lay between the germline ends. The CDR3 DNA sequence: TGTGCCAGCAGTTACGGGGTCTCTCAAGAGCAGTACTTC. This gives the protein CASSYGVSQEQYF.